The 16 T cell receptor beta chains listed next were all sequenced from one sample in a study of T-cell reconstitution after alpha-beta-depleted transplantation in children. Study-wide results and caveats: The authors attributed T-cell counts and diversity one year after transplant mostly to newly produced T cells.

No antigen has been assigned to these receptors. It was with unique molecular identifiers that the TCRbeta library was prepared. MiXCR, applied by TCRdb to the PCR reads, yields one record per CDR3 protein. The sample has some 300,000 distinct CDR3 sequences; almost 8% are singletons. This sample comprised peripheral blood, obtained 360 days after TCRalphabeta/CD19-depleted stem cell transplant. These receptor sequences come from a female patient aged 2-10 years who had a stem cell transplant for Fanconi anemia, so the T cells may come from the graft donor.

This clonotype was detected ten times or more. The CDR3: CASSFLAGVTDTQYF. DNA of the CDR3: TGCGCCAGCAGCTTCCTAGCGGGAGTCACAGATACGCAGTATTTT. This sequence joins TRBV5-1 and TRBJ2-3; TRBD2 aligns across 10 bases. Germline V gene sequence: CDR1 SGHRS, CDR2 YFSETQ. V gave up 2 bases and J gave up 2 bases; unmatched junction bases: 2. The CDR3 spans 15 residues.

This clonotype was counted at least ten times. The chain combines TRBV7-2 with TRBJ2-2; D unclear. This CDR3 is 11 amino acids long. Between the trimmed V and J ends, which lost 6 bases and 8 bases, there was a span of 7 bases. Germline V gene data show CDR1 as SGHTA and CDR2 as FQGNSA. The DNA for the CDR3 is TGTGCCAGCAGTTTATTTGGGGAGCTGTTTTTT. Encoded protein: CASSLFGELFF.

In its sample, this clonotype was seen many times. J is TRBJ2-2 and V is TRBV9; 9 bases are a match to TRBD1. The ends lost 0 bases at V and 6 bases at J; junction bases unmatched: 12. Germline lookup yields CDR1 SGDLS and CDR2 YYNGEE. This CDR3 has 18 residues. CDR3 loop: CASSVEGTGTGFAGELFF. In DNA form, the CDR3 reads TGTGCCAGCAGCGTAGAGGGGACCGGGACAGGGTTCGCCGGGGAGCTGTTTTTT.

The CDR3 loop reads CASTQGTPWRENPYEQYF. Here the CDR3 DNA reads TGCGCCAGCACTCAAGGCACACCTTGGCGGGAGAACCCCTACGAGCAGTACTTC. The rearrangement uses TRBV10-2 and TRBJ2-7; 7 bases are shared with TRBD2. Germline CDR1 reads WSHSY; CDR2 reads SAAADI. The CDR3 covers 18 residues. J lost 2 bases, V lost 7 bases, and 20 bases had no gene match.

In this sample, this clonotype turned up a few times. The chain combines TRBV11-2 with TRBJ1-6, with 7 bases fitting TRBD1. Germline V lookup: CDR1 SGHAT, CDR2 FQNNGV. Trimming at V came to 2 bases and at J to 7 bases, leaving 14 bases not matched to a gene. The CDR3 consists of 18 residues. Here the CDR3 reads CASSLWVLRDRANSPLHF. The CDR3 DNA is TGTGCCAGCAGCTTATGGGTACTCCGGGACAGAGCCAATTCACCCCTCCACTTT.

This clonotype appeared many times. This rearrangement joins TRBV7-8 to TRBJ1-1; 8 bases match TRBD1. This CDR3 is built from 16 residues. CDR1 SGHVS and CDR2 FQNEAQ come from the germline V gene. J gave up 7 bases and V 2 bases, and 12 bases lay outside the gene matches. CDR3 nucleotide sequence: TGTGCCAGCAGCTTATGGACAGGGCTAAACGTCCATGAAGCTTTCTTT. The encoded protein is CASSLWTGLNVHEAFF.

The chain combines TRBV9 with TRBJ2-1; maybe TRBD2 (5 bases). V shed 2 bases and J shed 5 bases, with 8 bases lying between them. CDR1 and CDR2 (germline): SGDLS, YYNGEE. The CDR3 extends over 13 amino acids. The CDR3 nucleotides read TGTGCCAGCAGCGTCAGCGGAGACAATGAGCAGTTCTTC. Translating it yields CASSVSGDNEQFF.

In this sample, this clonotype turned up a few times. The V call is TRBV7-9, the J call TRBJ2-3; no definite D call. Germline V gene lookup returns CDR1 SEHNR and CDR2 FQNEAQ (reference sequence). V shed 2 bases and J shed 2 bases, with 17 bases lying between them. This CDR3 is 17 amino acids long. The CDR3 bases are TGTGCCAGCAGCTTACCCCCGGGCAGGCCCTACACAGATACGCAGTATTTT. This codes for CASSLPPGRPYTDTQYF.

Ten or more counts support this clonotype. J is TRBJ2-1 and V is TRBV12-3 or TRBV12-4, with 10 bases lining up with TRBD2. This CDR3 has 15 amino acids. J was trimmed by 4 bases and V by 6 bases; bases with no gene match: 6. The CDR3 DNA is TGTGCCAGCAGCGCCGTAGCGGGAGGATACAATGAGCAGTTCTTC. It encodes CASSAVAGGYNEQFF.

The table lists this clonotype with many counts. The J gene is TRBJ2-5, the V gene TRBV28, with D hard to call. The CDR3 consists of 13 residues. Trimming removed 3 bases from V and 4 bases from J, with 9 bases in between. Germline V gives CDR1 MDHEN, CDR2 SYDVKM. CDR3 sequence: CASSFVGLETQYF. CDR3 coding DNA: TGTGCCAGCAGTTTTGTCGGTTTAGAGACCCAGTACTTC.

The DNA for the CDR3 is TGTGCCAGCAGCTTAAACCTACTAGCGGGGGTGAACACCGGGGAGCTGTTTTTT. The encoded protein is CASSLNLLAGVNTGELFF. The rearrangement uses TRBV5-4 and TRBJ2-2, with TRBD2 matching over 11 bases. This CDR3 is 18 amino acids long. Germline V gene data show CDR1 as SGHNT and CDR2 as YYREEE (reference sequence). The V segment lost 2 bases and the J segment 1 base; nucleotides outside the gene matches: 7. Full variable domain (rest looked up from reference TRBV5-4 and TRBJ2-2): ETGVTQSPTHLIKTRGQQVTLRCSSQSGHNTVSWYQQALGQGPQFIFQYYREEENGRGNFPPRFSGLQFPNYSSELNVNALELDDSALYLCASSLNLLAGVNTGELFFGEGSRLTVL.

The CDR3 nucleotides are TGTGCCAGCAGCCCCTTGGCCAGGGAAGGTTGGAGGAATGAGCAGTTCTTC. Translated: CASSPLAREGWRNEQFF. The chain has TRBV7-8 and TRBJ2-1; either TRBD1 or TRBD2 may supply D (5 bases each). V lost 5 bases and J 7 bases, leaving 24 bases between the germline ends. The germline gives CDR1 SGHVS, CDR2 FQNEAQ. The CDR3 is made up of 17 amino acids.

This clonotype has at least ten counts. This rearrangement joins TRBV28 to TRBJ2-7; 7 nucleotides match TRBD1. Per the germline V gene, CDR1 is MDHEN and CDR2 is SYDVKM. J gave up 4 bases and V 3 bases, and 3 bases lay outside the gene matches. The CDR3 contains 13 residues. CDR3 DNA: TGTGCCAGCAGTTTCCTGGGACAGTACGAGCAGTACTTC. Translating it yields CASSFLGQYEQYF.

Many counts were recorded for this clonotype. This rearrangement joins TRBV29-1 to TRBJ1-1; D gene unclear. Germline CDR1 and CDR2: SQVTM and ANQGSEA. The CDR3 covers 15 residues. Trimming pared 7 bases from V and 2 bases from J, leaving 20 bases between. This CDR3 is CSGVKGPTLNTEAFF. CDR3 nucleotides: TGCAGCGGGGTTAAAGGACCGACCCTAAACACTGAAGCTTTCTTT.

This chain uses TRBV30 with TRBJ1-1; possibly TRBD1 for D (5 bases). Germline assignment: CDR1 GTSNPN and CDR2 SVGIG (reference sequence). There are 14 residues in the CDR3. Trimming left V 5 bases short and J 1 base short, with 14 bases between. CDR3: CAWCPGRANTEAFF. The CDR3 DNA is TGTGCCTGGTGTCCGGGACGGGCGAACACTGAAGCTTTCTTT.

The table lists this clonotype with many counts. The chain combines TRBV20-1 with TRBJ2-5; a weak D match, TRBD2 (5 bases). The CDR3 has 15 amino acids. V lost 0 bases and J lost 4, with 15 bases in between. Germline V CDR1 and CDR2: DFQATT, SNEGSKA (reference sequence). The CDR3 nucleotides are TGCAGTGCTAGAGACCCTTTGGGGAGAGCAGAGACCCAGTACTTC. Protein sequence: CSARDPLGRAETQYF.